One and the same sample provided the 14 T cell receptor beta chains below, sequenced in a study of a mutant IDH1 vaccine in newly diagnosed glioma. Time point: week 5, during vaccination. A 20-mer mutant IDH1 peptide at 300 ug was injected subcutaneously with topical imiquimod. Their antigen targets remain unknown. TCRdb's table, derived via immunoSEQ multiplex PCR, lists solely in-frame clones and lacks some. The repertoire includes roughly 28,000 clones, around 90% of them detected once, and about a fifth sits in the top ten. Specimen: PBMCs, collected from a glioma patient whose treatment included an IDH1 peptide vaccine. The receptor set was obtained from a man aged 18 to 29 with glioma.

The chain recombines TRBV4-3 with TRBJ1-2, with TRBD1 matching over 7 bases. Per the germline V gene, CDR1 is LGHNA and CDR2 is YSLEER. There are 16 residues in the CDR3. V dropped 3 bases and J dropped 2; count of bases not matched to a gene: 9. CDR3 in DNA: TGCGCCAGCAGCCAGTATTTCCAGGGGGACAACTATGGCTACACCTTC. The encoded protein is CASSQYFQGDNYGYTF.

Concerning this clone itself: The same CDR3 arises from other DNA sequences in this sample as well. This chain connects TRBV20-1 to TRBJ1-1; D gene unclear. Germline V gives CDR1 DFQATT, CDR2 SNEGSKA (reference sequence). V lost 3 bases and J 2 bases, leaving 4 bases between the germline ends. The CDR3 spans 11 residues. Written as DNA, the CDR3 is TGCAGTGCTAGGGGAAACACTGAAGCTTTCTTT. Its protein is CSARGNTEAFF.

V is TRBV4-3 and J is TRBJ2-2; D perhaps matches TRBD1 (6 bases). V lost 3 bases, J lost 0 bases, and 8 bases lay in between. CDR3 size: 15 residues. Germline lookup yields CDR1 LGHNA and CDR2 YSLEER. CDR3 region: CASSQDRANTGELFF. CDR3 DNA: TGCGCCAGCAGCCAGGACAGAGCGAACACCGGGGAGCTGTTTTTT.

The chain recombines TRBV5-1 with TRBJ2-7, with 10 bases identical to TRBD1. The CDR3 covers 16 residues. The V gene's germline CDR1 is SGHRS and CDR2 YFSETQ. J lost 1 base, V lost 5 bases, and 9 bases had no gene match. CDR3 loop: CASSNSGQGVSYEQYF. In DNA form, the CDR3 reads TGCGCCAGCAGTAACTCCGGACAGGGGGTATCCTACGAGCAGTACTTC.

The chain combines TRBV28 with TRBJ1-1, with D perhaps TRBD1 (5 bases). The CDR3 sequence is 15 residues long. Germline loops: CDR1 MDHEN, CDR2 SYDVKM. Trimming removed 6 bases at V and 0 bases at J, with 14 bases between. The CDR3 reads CASSPVRGMNTEAFF. The DNA for the CDR3 is TGTGCCAGCAGCCCCGTGAGGGGAATGAACACTGAAGCTTTCTTT. The full variable domain, with the rest looked up from reference TRBV28 and TRBJ1-1, is DVKVTQSSRYLVKRTGEKVFLECVQDMDHENMFWYRQDPGLGLRLIYFSYDVKMKEKGDIPEGYSVSREKKERFSLILESASTNQTSMYLCASSPVRGMNTEAFFGQGTRLTVV.

The chain joins TRBV9 to TRBJ2-2; 8 positions match TRBD1. The CDR3 sequence is 14 residues long. V gave up 4 bases and J gave up 4 bases; unmatched junction bases: 3. Germline V gives CDR1 SGDLS, CDR2 YYNGEE. This chain's CDR3 is CASSFDRGTGELFF. Written as DNA, the CDR3 is TGTGCCAGCAGCTTTGACAGGGGCACCGGGGAGCTGTTTTTT.

The chain couples TRBV5-1 to TRBJ1-4; possible D gene TRBD1, 6 bases. The length of the CDR3 is 16 residues. Deletions cut 5 bases from V and 5 bases from J, with 19 bases between. Germline lookup yields CDR1 SGHRS and CDR2 YFSETQ. The CDR3 reads CASRPSVQGLNEKLFF. CDR3 sequence (DNA): TGCGCCAGCAGGCCCTCAGTACAGGGCCTAAATGAAAAACTGTTTTTT.

This clone was observed a handful of times. The chain links TRBV6-1 to TRBJ2-7; TRBD2 aligns across 11 bases. The CDR3 sequence is 18 residues long. CDR1 MNHNS and CDR2 SASEGT come from the germline V gene. The trim removed 0 bases at V and 0 bases at J, leaving 7 bases unmatched. This CDR3 reads CASSEARGLADRSYEQYF. CDR3 nucleotide sequence: TGTGCCAGCAGTGAAGCTAGGGGACTAGCGGACCGCTCCTACGAGCAGTACTTC.

This clone was seen only once. This chain joins TRBV7-2 and TRBJ2-2; D might be TRBD2 (6 bases). From germline, CDR1 is SGHTA and CDR2 FQGNSA. The V and J ends lost 5 bases and 7 bases respectively, with 14 bases between them. This CDR3 has 14 residues. CDR3 in DNA: TGTGCCAGCAGCAGGAGGGGTAGGGGCGGGGAGCTGTTTTTT. This sequence encodes CASSRRGRGGELFF.

The chain recombines TRBV7-2 with TRBJ1-1, with 9 bases aligning to TRBD1. The CDR3 totals 17 residues. V lost 3 bases, J lost 1 base, and 9 bases stayed unmatched. CDR1 and CDR2 from the germline V gene are SGHTA and FQGNSA. Here the CDR3 DNA reads TGTGCCAGCAGCTTTACGGACAGGGGAGTTAGGAACACTGAAGCTTTCTTT. Translated: CASSFTDRGVRNTEAFF.

The chain combines TRBV14 with TRBJ2-3; possibly TRBD2 for D (6 bases). CDR3 size: 15 residues. Germline V gene data show CDR1 as SGHDN and CDR2 as FVKESK. The V end was cut by 4 bases, the J end by 4 bases, with 15 bases between. The CDR3: CASSPGGSVSDTQYF. Here the CDR3 DNA reads TGTGCCAGCAGCCCCGGAGGGAGTGTTTCAGATACGCAGTATTTT.

The chain's CDR3 is CASRSDIYGYTF. CDR3 DNA sequence: TGTGCCAGCAGGTCGGACATCTATGGCTACACCTTC. The chain uses TRBV7-9 and TRBJ1-2; TRBD1 might be the D (5 bases). This CDR3 comprises 12 residues. Germline V CDR1 and CDR2: SEHNR, FQNEAQ (reference sequence). The V gene lost 6 bases and the J gene lost 4 bases, with 9 bases spanning the gap. The full variable domain, in which reference TRBV7-9 and TRBJ1-2 provide the parts outside the CDR3, is DTGVSQNPRHKITKRGQNVTFRCDPISEHNRLYWYRQTLGQGPEFLTYFQNEAQLEKSRLLSDRFSAERPKGSFSTLEIQRTEQGDSAMYLCASRSDIYGYTFGSGTRLTVV.

The genes are TRBV5-6 and TRBJ1-1; no clear D. V gave up 4 bases and J gave up 4 bases, with 14 bases separating them. The CDR3 loop spans 14 amino acids. Germline CDR1 and CDR2: SGHDT and YYEEEE. CDR3: CASSPYGVGTEAFF. The CDR3 DNA follows: TGTGCCAGCAGCCCGTACGGCGTTGGCACTGAAGCTTTCTTT.

The chain combines TRBV5-3 with TRBJ2-2; 15 bases line up with TRBD2. TRBV5-3 is annotated as an ORF whose role is uncertain. Trimming at V came to 4 bases and at J to 1 base, leaving 2 bases not matched to a gene. The CDR3 length is 17 residues. The CDR3 sequence: CARSRGLAGGNTGELFF. The CDR3, as DNA: TGTGCCAGAAGCCGGGGACTAGCGGGAGGGAACACCGGGGAGCTGTTTTTT.